This T cell receptor beta chain was retrieved from a study of blood T cell repertoires in COVID-19. On the study more broadly: The United States, Italy and Spain supplied acute and convalescent COVID-19 samples.

Sequencing was performed with immunoSEQ multiplex PCR; in TCRdb, only in-frame clones are kept and a portion is missing. The table shows about 250,000 clones, with roughly 80% occurring only once. This CDR3 has 15 amino acids. V was shortened by 5 bases and J by 3 bases, with 17 bases between the two germline ends. CDR1 is SGHTA, CDR2 FQGNSA, per germline. This clonotype was sampled from a man older than 75 with acute or convalescent COVID-19. Sequences were obtained from peripheral blood. The genes are TRBV7-2 and TRBJ2-7, with D possibly being TRBD2 (6 bases). CDR3: CASSMPGTSYYEQYF. CDR3 nucleotide sequence: TGTGCCAGCAGCATGCCCGGGACTTCCTACTACGAGCAGTACTTC.